One sample yielded the 10 T cell receptor beta chains listed below, sequenced in a study of shared clonotypes between healthy human individuals. Sequencing used immunoSEQ multiplex PCR; TCRdb keeps in-frame clones, though not all of them. The sample yields more than 2,000,000 clones, 90% to 95% seen once. Specimen: naive CD4+ T cells sorted from blood. Regarding subset: CD45RA+ positively selected. The receptors were gathered from a man aged 18 to 30 in good health.

The DNA of the CDR3 is TGTGCCAGCAGCGTAGGTTTTGGCTCCTATAATTCACCCCTCCACTTT. Translating gives CASSVGFGSYNSPLHF. The chain has TRBV9 and TRBJ1-6; D not certain. The CDR3 has 16 amino acids. Germline-derived CDR1 and CDR2 are SGDLS and YYNGEE. V dropped 0 bases and J dropped 0 bases, with 7 bases sitting between them.

The sample holds one count of this clone. The chain couples TRBV11-2 to TRBJ1-6; no clear D gene. The ends were cut back, 1 base at V and 2 bases at J, with 6 bases in the middle. Germline loops: CDR1 SGHAT, CDR2 FQNNGV. The CDR3 sequence is 15 residues long. This CDR3 is CASSLGYTYNSPLHF. Written as DNA, the CDR3 is TGTGCCAGCAGCTTAGGGTACACCTATAATTCACCCCTCCACTTT.

This rearrangement joins TRBV5-1 to TRBJ1-2, with a weak D call TRBD1 (6 bases). V dropped 3 bases and J dropped 6 bases, with 15 bases sitting between them. CDR1 is SGHRS and CDR2 is YFSETQ in the germline V gene. The CDR3 sequence is 14 residues long. The CDR3 bases are TGCGCCAGCAGCTCACAGGGAAATGAGGATGGCTACACCTTC. It is translated as CASSSQGNEDGYTF.

This clone was observed a few times. Additional DNA sequences in this sample encode the identical CDR3. This chain uses TRBV10-3 with TRBJ1-5; the D gene is possibly TRBD1 (5 bases). V shed 4 bases and J shed 0 bases, with 7 bases lying between them. Germline V CDR1 and CDR2: ENHRY, SYGVKD. This CDR3 spans 14 amino acids. DNA for the CDR3: TGTGCCATCAGTGCGGGGCTTAGCAATCAGCCCCAGCATTTT. This sequence encodes CAISAGLSNQPQHF.

As regards this clone: The same CDR3 also results from other DNA sequences found in this sample. This rearrangement joins TRBV5-1 to TRBJ2-7; 7 bases align to TRBD1. Germline CDR1 is SGHRS and CDR2 is YFSETQ. The ends lost 0 bases at V and 5 bases at J; junction bases unmatched: 5. There are 14 residues in the CDR3. This chain's CDR3 is CASSLGQGFDEQYF. In DNA, the CDR3 is TGCGCCAGCAGCTTGGGACAGGGATTCGACGAGCAGTACTTC.

The genes are TRBV11-3 and TRBJ2-5, with D possibly being TRBD1 or TRBD2 (5 bases each). CDR3 length: 13 amino acids. V shed 2 bases and J shed 5 bases, with 9 bases lying between them. The V gene's germline CDR1 is SGHNT and CDR2 YENEEA. CDR3 residues: CASSLNWGETQYF. For the CDR3, the DNA is TGTGCCAGCAGCTTAAATTGGGGGGAGACCCAGTACTTC.

The chain uses TRBV2 and TRBJ1-2; 7 bases are a match to TRBD1. The germline V gene encodes CDR1 SNHLY and CDR2 FYNNEI. The CDR3 consists of 15 residues. V trimming: 6 bases; J trimming: 1 base; junction bases outside the gene matches: 8. CDR3 DNA: TGTGCCAGCAGGCTGGGCCGACAGGGTAACTATGGCTACACCTTC. Translated, it gives CASRLGRQGNYGYTF.

The V call is TRBV9, the J call TRBJ2-5; TRBD2 is a possible D gene (7 bases). With 3 bases removed from V and 0 bases from J, the gap between germline ends came to 18 bases. Germline-derived CDR1 and CDR2 are SGDLS and YYNGEE. The CDR3 is made up of 17 amino acids. CDR3 region: CASSARGGGSYQETQYF. The CDR3 bases are TGTGCCAGCAGCGCTAGAGGCGGGGGCTCGTACCAAGAGACCCAGTACTTC.

This chain uses TRBV6-5 with TRBJ2-7; 8 bases align to TRBD2. CDR3 length: 14 residues. Germline-derived CDR1 and CDR2 are MNHEY and SVGAGI. The trim removed 6 bases at V and 0 bases at J, leaving 4 bases unmatched. This chain's CDR3 is CASRGTRSSYEQYF. The CDR3 nucleotides are TGTGCCAGCAGAGGGACTAGGAGCTCCTACGAGCAGTACTTC.

The rearrangement links TRBV7-9 to TRBJ1-1; D gene unclear. The CDR3 sequence is 13 residues long. Between the trimmed V and J ends, which lost 5 bases and 0 bases, there was a span of 7 bases. Germline lookup yields CDR1 SEHNR and CDR2 FQNEAQ (reference sequence). This CDR3 is CASSHLVNTEAFF. The CDR3 DNA follows: TGTGCCAGCAGCCATTTAGTGAACACTGAAGCTTTCTTT. The whole variable domain, filled in from reference TRBV7-9 and TRBJ1-1, reads DTGVSQNPRHKITKRGQNVTFRCDPISEHNRLYWYRQTLGQGPEFLTYFQNEAQLEKSRLLSDRFSAERPKGSFSTLEIQRTEQGDSAMYLCASSHLVNTEAFFGQGTRLTVV.